This T cell receptor beta chain was sequenced for a study of T cell changes during pregnancy in multiple sclerosis. Data came from immunoSEQ multiplex PCR; TCRdb stores just in-frame clones and leaves some out. The data contain approximately 110,000 clones, roughly 90% of them singletons. CDR1 and CDR2 (germline): MDHEN, SYDVKM. This CDR3 contains 14 residues. V shed 6 bases, J shed 2 bases, and the junction held 4 bases outside the gene matches. The sample consisted of peripheral blood, taken in the third trimester of pregnancy. This chain joins TRBV28 and TRBJ1-2; 9 nucleotides align to TRBD1. The receptor was derived from a female donor with multiple sclerosis, enrolled in a pregnancy study. The CDR3 loop reads CASSDRGGNYGYTF. The CDR3 DNA sequence: TGTGCCAGCAGCGACAGGGGGGGGAACTATGGCTACACCTTC.